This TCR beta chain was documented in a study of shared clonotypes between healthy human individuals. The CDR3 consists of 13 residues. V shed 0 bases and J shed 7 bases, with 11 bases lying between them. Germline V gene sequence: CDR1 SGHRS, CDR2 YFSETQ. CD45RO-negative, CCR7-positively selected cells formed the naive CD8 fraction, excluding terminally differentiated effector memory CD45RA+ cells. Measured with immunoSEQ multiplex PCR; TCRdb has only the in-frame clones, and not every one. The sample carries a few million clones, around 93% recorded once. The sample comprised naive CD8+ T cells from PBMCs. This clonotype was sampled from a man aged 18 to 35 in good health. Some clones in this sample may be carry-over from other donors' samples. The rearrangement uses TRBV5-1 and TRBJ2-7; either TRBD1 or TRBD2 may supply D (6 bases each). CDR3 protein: CASSLVGGLEQYF. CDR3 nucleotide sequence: TGCGCCAGCAGCTTGGTGGGGGGCCTGGAGCAGTACTTC.